Included here is one T cell receptor (beta chain) sequence, with context. Its antigen remains unidentified. The protocol was immunoSEQ multiplex PCR, while the TCRdb copy is restricted to in-frame clones and leaves out a portion. Among about 180,000 clones, about 85% were seen once, and the ten largest hold 16%. Germline values: CDR1 KGHSH, CDR2 LQKENI. Trimming removed 3 bases from V and 3 bases from J, with 18 bases in between. The CDR3 has 17 amino acids. While the first cohort had over 650 subjects, the donors belonged to the separate validation cohort of roughly 120 subjects. This sample is part of a study of cytomegalovirus exposure and HLA in healthy donors. Study context: In a later analysis, it was reported that the 110 or so validation repertoires had been produced on the same platform as the 500 to 850 repertoires belonging to the first cohort. Broader study findings: Among TCR beta chains, those listed as cytomegalovirus-associated numbered about 150.

This chain links TRBV18 with TRBJ2-1; tentative D call: TRBD1 (6 bases). Sequencing was done on a sample of PBMCs. The sequence was collected from a man younger than 35 in good health and CMV-seropositive. CDR3 sequence reads: CASSPFSPGQNYNEQFF. In nucleotides, the CDR3 is TGTGCCAGCTCACCCTTTTCCCCGGGACAAAACTACAATGAGCAGTTCTTC.